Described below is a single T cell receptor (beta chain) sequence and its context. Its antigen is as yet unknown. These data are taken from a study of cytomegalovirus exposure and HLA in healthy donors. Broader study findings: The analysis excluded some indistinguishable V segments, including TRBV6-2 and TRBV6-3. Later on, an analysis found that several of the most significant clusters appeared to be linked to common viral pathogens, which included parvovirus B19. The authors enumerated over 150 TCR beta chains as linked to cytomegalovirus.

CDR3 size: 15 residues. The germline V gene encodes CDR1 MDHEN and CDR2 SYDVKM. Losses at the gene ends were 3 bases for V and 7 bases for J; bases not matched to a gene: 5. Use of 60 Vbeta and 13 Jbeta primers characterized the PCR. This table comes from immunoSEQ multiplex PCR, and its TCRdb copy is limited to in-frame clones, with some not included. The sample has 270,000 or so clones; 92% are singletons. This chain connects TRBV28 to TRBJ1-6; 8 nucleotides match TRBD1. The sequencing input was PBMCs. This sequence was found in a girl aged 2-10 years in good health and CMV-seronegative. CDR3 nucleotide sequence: TGTGCCAGCAGTTTGCCAGGGGGCTGGAATTCACCCCTCCACTTT. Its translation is CASSLPGGWNSPLHF. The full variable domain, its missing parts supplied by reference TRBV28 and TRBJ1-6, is DVKVTQSSRYLVKRTGEKVFLECVQDMDHENMFWYRQDPGLGLRLIYFSYDVKMKEKGDIPEGYSVSREKKERFSLILESASTNQTSMYLCASSLPGGWNSPLHFGNGTRLTVT.